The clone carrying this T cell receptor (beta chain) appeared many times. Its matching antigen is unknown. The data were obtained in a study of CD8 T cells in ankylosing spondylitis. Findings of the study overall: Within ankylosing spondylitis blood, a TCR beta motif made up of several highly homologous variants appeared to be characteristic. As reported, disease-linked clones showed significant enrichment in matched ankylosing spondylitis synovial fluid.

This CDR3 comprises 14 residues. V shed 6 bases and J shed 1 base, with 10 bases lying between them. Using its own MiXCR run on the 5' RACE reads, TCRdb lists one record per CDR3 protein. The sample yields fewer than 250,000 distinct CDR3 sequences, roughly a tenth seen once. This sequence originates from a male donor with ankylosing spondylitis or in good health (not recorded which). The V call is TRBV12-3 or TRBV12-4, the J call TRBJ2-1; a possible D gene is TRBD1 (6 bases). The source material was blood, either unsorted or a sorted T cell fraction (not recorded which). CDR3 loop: CASRQGSSYNEQFF. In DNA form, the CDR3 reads TGTGCCAGCAGGCAGGGGTCGTCCTACAATGAGCAGTTCTTC.